These 32 T cell receptor beta chains originate from one sample sequenced in a study of blood T cell repertoires in COVID-19. Clones were read by immunoSEQ multiplex PCR, and TCRdb kept only the in-frame ones, dropping some. The sample has some 73,000 clones; roughly 80% are singletons. Sequencing was performed on peripheral blood. The receptors come from a man between 60 and 75 years old with acute or convalescent COVID-19.

The chain has TRBV6-5 and TRBJ2-1, with D maybe TRBD2 (6 bases). Germline V CDR1 and CDR2: MNHEY, SVGAGI. Trimming stripped 7 bases from V and 3 bases from J, with 16 bases between. This CDR3 comprises 15 residues. This CDR3 is CASTLREPSYNEQFF. DNA for the CDR3: TGTGCCAGCACCCTCCGGGAGCCCAGCTACAATGAGCAGTTCTTC.

This rearrangement joins TRBV12-3 or TRBV12-4 to TRBJ1-1; no reliable D call. The germline V and J ends were trimmed by 4 bases and 1 base, with 7 bases remaining between them. CDR3 length: 13 amino acids. The CDR3 here is CASSSRGNTEAFF. CDR3 sequence (DNA): TGTGCCAGCAGTTCCCGGGGGAACACTGAAGCTTTCTTT.

The genes are TRBV6-5 and TRBJ1-5; D is ambiguous. V was pared by 5 bases and J by 4 bases, with 12 bases between. The CDR3 extends over 14 amino acids. Germline V gene lookup returns CDR1 MNHEY and CDR2 SVGAGI. CDR3 in DNA: TGTGCCAGCAGTCCCATTGCGGGGAATCAGCCCCAGCATTTT. Translating it yields CASSPIAGNQPQHF.

This clone was seen once. The rearrangement links TRBV11-2 to TRBJ1-2; D ambiguous. The CDR3 is 12 amino acids. Germline V gene sequence: CDR1 SGHAT, CDR2 FQNNGV. Trimming cost V 8 bases and J 0 bases, with 7 bases left between them. The chain's CDR3 is CASSRSNYGYTF. CDR3 DNA sequence: TGTGCCAGCTCCAGATCTAACTATGGCTACACCTTC.

The chain uses TRBV5-1 and TRBJ1-2; 7 bases are shared with TRBD1. This CDR3 is built from 13 residues. From germline, CDR1 is SGHRS and CDR2 YFSETQ. The J segment lost 7 bases and the V segment lost 3 bases, leaving 6 bases of the junction unmatched. The CDR3 spells CASSSTGEFGYTF. The CDR3 DNA reads TGCGCCAGCAGCTCAACAGGGGAGTTTGGCTACACCTTC.

This clone turned up a few times. The chain is built from TRBV11-2 and TRBJ1-1; 7 nucleotides align to TRBD1. The CDR3 sequence is 14 residues long. Germline CDR1 SGHAT, CDR2 FQNNGV. After removal of 5 bases from V and 4 bases from J, the junction contained 7 bases not matched to a gene. The DNA for the CDR3 is TGTGCCAGCAGCCAGACAGGGTGGGTCACTGAAGCTTTCTTT. This gives the protein CASSQTGWVTEAFF.

This clone has just a few counts. J is TRBJ1-1 and V is TRBV3-1 (or the pseudogene TRBV3-2), with 11 bases lining up with TRBD1. CDR1 and CDR2 from the germline V gene are LGHDT and YNNKEL (reference sequence). The CDR3 runs to 16 residues. J lost 6 bases, V lost 4 bases, and 10 bases had no gene match. CDR3 in DNA: TGTGCCAGCAGCCTACCACGGACAGGGGGCGCCCCTGAAGCTTTCTTT. Amino acid sequence: CASSLPRTGGAPEAFF.

This chain connects TRBV5-5 to TRBJ2-3; 8 bases align to TRBD2. There are 14 residues in the CDR3. V shed 4 bases, J shed 4 bases, and the junction held 5 bases outside the gene matches. Germline CDR1 is SGHKS and CDR2 is YYEKEE (reference sequence). CDR3 DNA sequence: TGTGCCAGCAGCCCGGGGGGGCTGGCAGATACGCAGTATTTT. It codes for CASSPGGLADTQYF.

This chain joins TRBV19 and TRBJ2-1; D remains ambiguous. The V gene's germline CDR1 is LNHDA and CDR2 SQIVND (reference sequence). V lost 3 bases and J lost 3, with 18 bases in between. The CDR3 length is 17 residues. CDR3 DNA: TGTGCCAGTAGTATCTCCATACGGCGAACTAACTACAATGAGCAGTTCTTC. It translates to CASSISIRRTNYNEQFF.

The gene calls are TRBV7-3 and TRBJ1-2; D might be TRBD1 (5 bases). There are 15 residues in the CDR3. Trimming took off 0 bases at V and 6 bases at J, with 14 bases between the two ends. Germline V gene lookup returns CDR1 SGHTA and CDR2 FQGTGA. CDR3 amino acids: CASSLTYGASDGYTF. CDR3 nucleotide sequence: TGTGCCAGCAGCTTAACGTATGGGGCTTCGGATGGCTACACCTTC.

This sequence joins TRBV19 and TRBJ1-1; TRBD1 matches at 11 bases. Trimming cost V 7 bases and J 1 base; bases outside gene matches: 5. The V gene's germline CDR1 is LNHDA and CDR2 SQIVND (reference sequence). The CDR3 sequence is 15 residues long. The CDR3: CASITGTGGNTEAFF. The DNA of the CDR3 is TGTGCCAGTATCACCGGGACAGGGGGGAACACTGAAGCTTTCTTT.

The V gene is TRBV27, the J gene TRBJ2-3, with D possibly being TRBD2 (5 bases). The V gene lost 4 bases and the J gene lost 1 base, with 15 bases spanning the gap. Germline lookup yields CDR1 MNHEY and CDR2 SMNVEV (reference sequence). The CDR3 length is 16 residues. CDR3 coding DNA: TGTGCCAGCAGTTCAGGACCGGGAATCGGCACAGATACGCAGTATTTT. Its translation: CASSSGPGIGTDTQYF.

CDR3 DNA: TGTGCCAGCAGCTTTGACAGGACCTCCTACGAGCAGTACGTC. The encoded protein is CASSFDRTSYEQYV. The V gene is TRBV7-9, the J gene TRBJ2-7; possibly TRBD1 for D (6 bases). The V and J ends lost 3 bases and 0 bases respectively, with 9 bases between them. The CDR3 contains 14 residues. Germline CDR1 SEHNR, CDR2 FQNEAQ (reference sequence).

The chain employs TRBV9 and TRBJ2-1; D may be TRBD2 (6 bases). The CDR3 length is 15 residues. Looked up from germline, CDR1 is SGDLS and CDR2 is YYNGEE. The V end lost 0 bases, the J end lost 5 bases, and 12 bases lay between the germline ends. This CDR3 reads CASSVDPSGDNEQFF. The CDR3 coding sequence is TGTGCCAGCAGCGTAGATCCCTCGGGGGACAATGAGCAGTTCTTC.

The rearrangement links TRBV7-3 to TRBJ2-5; D remains ambiguous. The germline V gene encodes CDR1 SGHTA and CDR2 FQGTGA. The CDR3 is 13 residues long. V lost 3 bases and J 5 bases, leaving 10 bases between the germline ends. CDR3 in DNA: TGTGCCAGCAGCTTGAGTCACGGGGAGACCCAGTACTTC. Translating gives CASSLSHGETQYF.

This clone appeared many times. The rearrangement uses TRBV14 and TRBJ1-1; D is unresolved. The V gene's germline CDR1 is SGHDN and CDR2 FVKESK. The CDR3 has 13 amino acids. Trimming removed 6 bases at V and 5 bases at J, with 13 bases between. The CDR3 DNA follows: TGTGCCAGCAGTCTGGACTATAATACTGAAGCTTTCTTT. It encodes CASSLDYNTEAFF.

The chain employs TRBV27 and TRBJ1-2, with D possibly being TRBD1 (5 bases). The CDR3 runs 13 residues. V shed 3 bases and J shed 4 bases, with 9 bases lying between them. The germline V gene has CDR1 MNHEY and CDR2 SMNVEV (reference sequence). CDR3 region: CASSLTASYGYTF. CDR3 in DNA: TGTGCCAGCAGTTTGACAGCTTCCTATGGCTACACCTTC.

The V call is TRBV5-1, the J call TRBJ2-5; D is possibly TRBD2 (7 bases). Deletions cut 0 bases from V and 1 base from J, with 13 bases between. This CDR3 is 16 amino acids long. Germline V gives CDR1 SGHRS, CDR2 YFSETQ. The CDR3 nucleotides read TGCGCCAGCAGCTTGGGGGGCGGGGGCTCCCAAGAGACCCAGTACTTC. Translated, it gives CASSLGGGGSQETQYF.

This chain uses TRBV28 with TRBJ1-1, with TRBD1 matching over 7 bases. The CDR3 runs to 13 residues. From germline, CDR1 is MDHEN and CDR2 SYDVKM. V dropped 5 bases and J dropped 9; count of bases not matched to a gene: 9. This CDR3 is CASSPNVGGQAFF. In DNA, the CDR3 is TGTGCCAGCAGTCCTAATGTAGGGGGCCAAGCTTTCTTT.

The chain uses TRBV4-1 and TRBJ2-3; tentative D call: TRBD1 (5 bases). The germline CDR1 and CDR2 sequences are MGHRA and YSYEKL. V dropped 0 bases and J dropped 4 bases, with 5 bases sitting between them. CDR3 size: 13 residues. CDR3 sequence: CASSQEGADTQYF. DNA for the CDR3: TGCGCCAGCAGCCAAGAAGGGGCAGATACGCAGTATTTT.

On this clone itself: Other DNA sequences in the same sample also yield this CDR3. CDR3 region: CASSVGSYNEQFF. The CDR3 DNA sequence: TGTGCCAGCAGCGTAGGCAGTTACAATGAGCAGTTCTTC. The chain links TRBV9 to TRBJ2-1, with unresolved D. Looked up from germline, CDR1 is SGDLS and CDR2 is YYNGEE. This CDR3 contains 13 residues. The ends were cut back, 0 bases at V and 4 bases at J, with 5 bases in the middle.

The genes are TRBV5-1 and TRBJ2-3; maybe TRBD2 (5 bases). The germline V and J ends were trimmed by 2 bases and 5 bases, with 9 bases remaining between them. The CDR3 spans 13 residues. Germline values: CDR1 SGHRS, CDR2 YFSETQ. The CDR3 DNA is TGCGCCAGCAGCTTAAGAGGAGGAGATACGCAGTATTTT. This codes for CASSLRGGDTQYF.

This clone was detected only once. As DNA, the CDR3 is TGTGCCAGCAGCGTATATGTGGGGGGGCCAAAAGGTGAGCAGTTCTTC. Translated, it gives CASSVYVGGPKGEQFF. This rearrangement joins TRBV9 to TRBJ2-1; perhaps TRBD2 as D (7 bases). V was pared by 1 base and J by 9 bases, with 20 bases between. This CDR3 region has 16 residues. Germline V gene sequence: CDR1 SGDLS, CDR2 YYNGEE.

In this sample, this clone turned up once. The gene calls are TRBV7-8 and TRBJ2-3; 7 bases agree with TRBD2. The V gene's germline CDR1 is SGHVS and CDR2 FQNEAQ. With 1 base clipped from V and 2 bases from J, the junction kept 3 bases outside the gene matches. The CDR3 covers 15 residues. CDR3 DNA: TGTGCCAGCAGCTTAGGGGACTACACCACAGATACGCAGTATTTT. Translated: CASSLGDYTTDTQYF.

This chain uses TRBV5-4 with TRBJ1-5, with 10 bases matching TRBD1. This CDR3 has 15 amino acids. Trimming took 0 bases from V and 6 from J; bases not matched to a gene: 3. Germline V CDR1 and CDR2: SGHNT, YYREEE (reference sequence). CDR3 in amino acids: CASSLGQGAGQPQHF. CDR3 nucleotide sequence: TGTGCCAGCAGCTTGGGACAGGGGGCGGGTCAGCCCCAGCATTTT.

V usage is TRBV24-1 and J usage is TRBJ1-5, with D possibly being TRBD1 (6 bases). With 4 bases removed from V and 2 bases from J, the gap between germline ends came to 14 bases. There are 16 residues in the CDR3. Looked up from germline, CDR1 is KGHDR and CDR2 is SFDVKD. This CDR3 is CATSEGQEGGNQPQHF. The CDR3 DNA is TGTGCCACCAGTGAGGGACAAGAAGGAGGCAATCAGCCCCAGCATTTT.

The V call is TRBV12-3 or TRBV12-4, the J call TRBJ2-1; 11 bases match TRBD1. The CDR3 totals 11 residues. V shed 8 bases, J shed 15 bases, and the junction held 6 bases outside the gene matches. Here the CDR3 DNA reads TGTGCCAGCGGACAGGGGGCGAGCCTGTTCTTC. Amino acid sequence: CASGQGASLFF.

The V call is TRBV3-1 (or the pseudogene TRBV3-2), the J call TRBJ1-6; 11 bases map to TRBD1. CDR3 length: 19 residues. Germline loops: CDR1 LGHDT, CDR2 YNNKEL (reference sequence). Germline trimming cut 4 bases from V and 1 base from J; bases unmatched to any gene: 9. The CDR3 is CASSLREGTGGSYNSPLHF. The CDR3 DNA is TGTGCCAGCAGCCTAAGAGAGGGGACAGGGGGGTCCTATAATTCACCCCTCCACTTT.

The rearrangement links TRBV14 to TRBJ1-2; no reliable D call. The germline CDR1 and CDR2 sequences are SGHDN and FVKESK. The CDR3 sequence is 14 residues long. The germline V and J ends were trimmed by 0 bases and 0 bases, with 5 bases remaining between them. The CDR3 coding sequence is TGTGCCAGCAGCCAAGATTTAGCTAACTATGGCTACACCTTC. Its protein product is CASSQDLANYGYTF.

This clone has only one observation. The chain is built from TRBV5-1 and TRBJ1-4; the D gene is possibly TRBD1 (5 bases). The germline CDR1 and CDR2 sequences are SGHRS and YFSETQ. This CDR3 region has 12 residues. Trimming took off 0 bases at V and 11 bases at J, with 8 bases between the two ends. The CDR3 bases are TGCGCCAGCAGCTTGGATGGGGGGAAACTGTTTTTT. Residues: CASSLDGGKLFF.

This sequence joins TRBV6-5 and TRBJ2-5; possible D gene TRBD1, 5 bases. The germline gives CDR1 MNHEY, CDR2 SVGAGI. The V end was cut by 4 bases, the J end by 5 bases, with 20 bases between. This CDR3 region has 16 residues. This CDR3 reads CASSSRPRVGLETQYF. As DNA, the CDR3 is TGTGCCAGCAGTTCCAGGCCCAGGGTGGGCCTGGAGACCCAGTACTTC.

This chain joins TRBV6-5 and TRBJ2-7; 7 bases are a match to TRBD2. The CDR3 is 14 residues long. V lost 8 bases, J lost 3 bases, and 10 bases stayed unmatched. The germline gives CDR1 MNHEY, CDR2 SVGAGI. The CDR3, as DNA: TGTGCCAGCCGCTTGGGGGGGACGAACTACGAGCAGTACGTC. Translating gives CASRLGGTNYEQYV.